The clone carrying this T cell receptor beta chain was seen many times. Antigen specificity is unknown. Amplification targeted TCR beta CDR3 regions from RNA transcripts. First-round RT-PCR targeting the TCR CDR3 was performed with the HTBI primer set. In TCRdb, the multiplex PCR reads were re-called with MiXCR into one record per CDR3 protein. The profile covers about 640,000 distinct CDR3 sequences, with less than 25% appearing a single time and 34% taken by the ten largest. The data are from a study of T cells in Graves' hyperthyroidism and ophthalmopathy. About the research overall: Upon initial diagnosis and before any treatment, peripheral blood was collected. Notes on the study in general: Stable hyperthyroidism and ophthalmopathy were separated using 13 V-J signatures.

Trimming pared 4 bases from V and 5 bases from J, leaving 16 bases between. Germline loops: CDR1 MDHEN, CDR2 SYDVKM. The CDR3 loop spans 15 amino acids. Patients with uncontrolled infections, other autoimmune diseases, pregnancy or lactation were excluded. Each diagnosis drew on symptoms, thyroxine, TRAb, thyroid ultrasound and orbital computed tomography findings. The clonotype originates from a man aged 30 to 45 with Graves' ophthalmopathy. The rearrangement uses TRBV28 and TRBJ2-3; a weak D match, TRBD2 (5 bases). Sequencing was carried out using blood. The CDR3: CASSSPPELVDTQYF. The DNA of the CDR3 is TGTGCCAGCAGTTCTCCGCCTGAACTAGTAGATACGCAGTATTTT.